This T cell receptor (beta chain) derives from a study of beta chain features in type 1 diabetes. Findings and caveats of the study: Within each of all four CD4+ subsets, Type 1 diabetes patients had TCRB CDR3s that were moderately but significantly shorter.

Germline V gene data show CDR1 as MNHNS and CDR2 as SASEGT. V trimming: 0 bases; J trimming: 4 bases; junction bases outside the gene matches: 9. The CDR3 spans 17 residues. Expressed TCRB transcripts were sequenced because the entire RNA isolate underwent reverse transcription. Naive, central memory and regulatory T cell samples averaged approximately 3.5 million immunoSEQ reads each. Using immunoSEQ multiplex PCR, the repertoire was profiled, and TCRdb retains in-frame clones only, with some absent. This table has under 850,000 clones, around an eighth appearing once. In this sample, this clone turned up a few times. The antigen is unknown. CD4+ naive, central memory, regulatory and stem cell-like memory subsets were isolated by sorting on CD45RO/CCR7/CD25/CD127/CD95/CD27.

This TCR derives from a young man with type 1 diabetes. What was sequenced was naive CD4+ T cells from blood. The rearrangement links TRBV6-1 to TRBJ2-1; 7 nucleotides agree with TRBD1. The CDR3 protein is CASSEALGAGGYNEQFF. CDR3 sequence (DNA): TGTGCCAGCAGTGAAGCCCTCGGGGCAGGGGGTTACAATGAGCAGTTCTTC.